A selection of T cell receptor beta chains follows, all from one sample in a study of blood T cell repertoires in COVID-19. Libraries were prepared by immunoSEQ multiplex PCR; TCRdb keeps only in-frame clonotypes and omits some of them. The sample lists about 260,000 clones, about 90% occurring once. What was sequenced was peripheral blood. These receptors all stem from a woman in her thirties or forties who had recovered from COVID-19. Both conserved end residues are part of each CDR3.

J,V,CDR3
TRBJ2-3,TRBV5-4,CASSLGGLAGGQDTQYF
TRBJ2-5,TRBV7-3,CASSLGGRETQYF
TRBJ2-5,TRBV7-2,CASSLSSQETQYF
TRBJ1-1,TRBV7-9,CASSLKGTVTEAFF
TRBJ2-2,TRBV4-3,CASSQLTGTGNTGELFF
TRBJ1-3,TRBV5-1,CASSRDRPSGNTIYF
TRBJ2-5,TRBV10-3,CAISSGTGGVETQYF
TRBJ1-1,TRBV4-1,CASSQDLAPRIGGGGNSTEAFF
TRBJ1-6,TRBV6-2/TRBV6-3,CASSIGQGARSPLHF
TRBJ2-2,TRBV5-1,CASSRNERRGRPRTGELFF
TRBJ1-1,TRBV19,CASSITGVRTEAFF
TRBJ2-3,TRBV5-4,CASRLAGGPPDTQYF
TRBJ1-2,TRBV18,CASSPQITQGYGYTF
TRBJ2-7,TRBV5-1,CASSLVAVSYEQYF
TRBJ1-1,TRBV5-5,CASSFPSVRSEAFF
TRBJ2-3,TRBV24-1,CATTLGMLSTDTQYF
TRBJ2-1,TRBV5-4,CASSLTSGGADEQFF
TRBJ2-5,TRBV7-3,CASSLRRKETQYF
TRBJ1-2,TRBV9,CASSVWDSSNYGYTF
TRBJ2-7,TRBV6-5,CASSYSGEKYF
TRBJ2-1,TRBV3-1/TRBV3-2,CASSGGLAGFNEQFF
TRBJ1-4,TRBV6-5,CASSSGTGEEKLFF